The 23 T cell receptor beta chains below all came from one sample that was sequenced in a study of graft-versus-host responses after intestinal transplantation. Clones were read by immunoSEQ multiplex PCR, and TCRdb kept only the in-frame ones, dropping some. In the table there are around 40,000 clones, roughly 87% of which are singletons. Sequences were derived from PBMCs, sampled more than 950 days after transplant. Source of these receptors: a human patient who received an intestinal transplant, so some T cells may come from the graft donor.

The V call is TRBV10-3, the J call TRBJ2-3; 15 nucleotides match TRBD2. Trimming took 2 bases from V and 6 from J; bases not matched to a gene: 3. Germline V lookup: CDR1 ENHRY, CDR2 SYGVKD. This CDR3 is built from 16 residues. The DNA of the CDR3 is TGTGCCATCAGTGAGCCTGGACTAGCGGGGGGGGATACGCAGTATTTT. Its protein is CAISEPGLAGGDTQYF.

The rearrangement joins TRBV4-2 to TRBJ2-1, with 8 bases identical to TRBD2. This CDR3 comprises 16 residues. Germline V lookup: CDR1 LGHNA, CDR2 YNFKEQ. J was trimmed by 0 bases and V by 1 base; bases with no gene match: 2. The CDR3 coding sequence is TGTGCCAGCAGCCAAGTAGCGGGACGCTCCTACAATGAGCAGTTCTTC. It encodes CASSQVAGRSYNEQFF.

The chain links TRBV2 to TRBJ2-5; D unresolved. Trimming stripped 4 bases from V and 2 bases from J, with 5 bases between. This CDR3 is 12 amino acids long. The germline CDR1 and CDR2 sequences are SNHLY and FYNNEI. This CDR3 is CASSVSQETQYF. CDR3 bases: TGTGCCAGCAGTGTGTCACAAGAGACCCAGTACTTC.

The chain combines TRBV7-6 with TRBJ2-1, with TRBD2 matching 9 bases. The CDR3 is made up of 17 amino acids. V trimming: 5 bases; J trimming: 3 bases; junction bases outside the gene matches: 11. The germline gives CDR1 SGHVS, CDR2 FNYEAQ. The CDR3 DNA reads as TGTGCCAGCAGCCCCCGGTTAGCGGGAGTAGACTACAATGAGCAGTTCTTC. Amino acids: CASSPRLAGVDYNEQFF.

This chain joins TRBV7-6 and TRBJ1-5; unclear D gene. The CDR3 has 13 residues. Deletions cut 6 bases from V and 4 bases from J, with 10 bases between. Per germline, CDR1 SGHVS and CDR2 FNYEAQ. CDR3 nucleotides: TGTGCCAGCAGTCCTTCCAGGAATCAGCCCCAGCATTTT. Its translation is CASSPSRNQPQHF.

The chain carries TRBV6-6 and TRBJ1-2; possibly TRBD1 for D (6 bases). Germline loops: CDR1 MNHNY, CDR2 SVGAGI (reference sequence). This CDR3 is built from 16 residues. V was clipped by 8 bases and J by 0 bases, with 19 bases between them. The CDR3 is CASGKAGAEANYGYTF. Written as DNA, the CDR3 is TGTGCCAGCGGGAAGGCAGGGGCAGAAGCTAACTATGGCTACACCTTC.

For this clone: This CDR3 is also generated by other DNA sequences in the sample. The CDR3 nucleotides read TGTGCCAGCAGTCCCGACAGGAGAAGGTTGGCTGAAGCTTTCTTT. As protein: CASSPDRRRLAEAFF. The J gene is TRBJ1-1, the V gene TRBV28, with D possibly being TRBD1 (6 bases). Germline CDR1 is MDHEN and CDR2 is SYDVKM. Trimming shortened V by 5 bases and J by 6 bases, and 19 bases separated the two germline ends. The CDR3 length is 15 residues.

J is TRBJ1-6 and V is TRBV11-3, with a tentative D call TRBD1 (5 bases). CDR3 size: 14 residues. Germline assignment: CDR1 SGHNT and CDR2 YENEEA. The V gene lost 1 base and the J gene lost 7 bases, with 8 bases spanning the gap. The CDR3 DNA sequence: TGTGCCAGCAGCTTAGGGCAGGGAAATTCACCCCTCCACTTT. Translated: CASSLGQGNSPLHF.

A few counts support this clone. This rearrangement joins TRBV4-3 to TRBJ2-1; a possible D gene is TRBD1 (6 bases). The V and J ends lost 3 bases and 8 bases respectively, with 14 bases between them. The CDR3 length is 14 residues. Germline values: CDR1 LGHNA, CDR2 YSLEER. The chain's CDR3 is CASSQHPQGHEQFF. The CDR3 coding sequence is TGCGCCAGCAGCCAGCACCCTCAGGGGCATGAGCAGTTCTTC.

This clone was found once. The rearrangement links TRBV6-1 to TRBJ2-7, with unresolved D. The CDR3 has 15 amino acids. Between the trimmed V and J ends, which lost 8 bases and 2 bases, there was a span of 19 bases. Germline assignment: CDR1 MNHNS and CDR2 SASEGT. The CDR3 DNA follows: TGTGCCAGCGGCGAAAAACTCTCCCATCCCTACGAGCAGTACTTC. Protein: CASGEKLSHPYEQYF.

The V and J genes are TRBV2 and TRBJ1-5, with D hard to call. This CDR3 region has 15 residues. From germline, CDR1 is SNHLY and CDR2 FYNNEI. V lost 5 bases and J 0 bases, leaving 11 bases between the germline ends. CDR3 in DNA: TGTGCCAGCAGTACAAGACATTATAGCAATCAGCCCCAGCATTTT. Protein product: CASSTRHYSNQPQHF.

This chain connects TRBV11-2 to TRBJ2-7; D uncertain. The CDR3 runs 14 residues. V lost 2 bases, J lost 5 bases, and 13 bases lay in between. CDR1 is SGHAT, CDR2 FQNNGV, per germline. For the CDR3, the DNA is TGTGCCAGCAGCTTATCTCGGGCTAGGCACGAGCAGTACTTC. Translated: CASSLSRARHEQYF.

This rearrangement joins TRBV5-1 to TRBJ2-7; the match to TRBD2 covers 11 bases. CDR1 SGHRS and CDR2 YFSETQ come from the germline V gene. After removal of 4 bases from V and 3 bases from J, the junction contained 6 bases not matched to a gene. The CDR3 has 15 residues. CDR3 residues: CASSLGTSGSYEQYF. The CDR3 DNA reads as TGCGCCAGCAGCCTCGGGACTAGCGGTAGCTACGAGCAGTACTTC. Based on the CDR3 plus reference TRBV5-1 and TRBJ2-7, the full variable domain is KAGVTQTPRYLIKTRGQQVTLSCSPISGHRSVSWYQQTPGQGLQFLFEYFSETQRNKGNFPGRFSGRQFSNSRSEMNVSTLELGDSALYLCASSLGTSGSYEQYFGPGTRLTVT.

V is TRBV5-8 and J is TRBJ2-7, with 10 bases aligning to TRBD1. Germline loops: CDR1 SGHTS, CDR2 YDEGEE. V was clipped by 1 base and J by 4 bases; unmatched bases: 8. The CDR3 runs to 16 residues. CDR3 amino acids: CASSLFRDRGSYEQYF. In DNA form, the CDR3 reads TGTGCCAGCAGCTTGTTCCGGGACAGGGGATCGTACGAGCAGTACTTC.

This clone was seen a few times. The chain employs TRBV18 and TRBJ2-3; 10 bases are shared with TRBD2. The CDR3 has 19 amino acids. Germline V gives CDR1 KGHSH, CDR2 LQKENI. V lost 3 bases, J lost 3 bases, and 15 bases stayed unmatched. CDR3 in amino acids: CASSPFPWSASGRTDTQYF. DNA for the CDR3: TGTGCCAGCTCACCCTTCCCGTGGTCCGCTAGCGGGAGAACAGATACGCAGTATTTT.

The chain joins TRBV7-2 to TRBJ2-3; 14 nucleotides agree with TRBD2. Trimming at V came to 5 bases and at J to 4 bases, leaving 8 bases not matched to a gene. Germline values: CDR1 SGHTA, CDR2 FQGNSA. CDR3 length: 17 residues. As DNA, the CDR3 is TGTGCCAGCAGCCCTCAGGGGACTAGCGGGGGAGCAGATACGCAGTATTTT. Its protein product is CASSPQGTSGGADTQYF.

Here the CDR3 reads CASSPTSANTDTQYF. DNA of the CDR3: TGTGCCAGCTCACCAACGAGCGCTAACACAGATACGCAGTATTTT. V is TRBV18 and J is TRBJ2-3; D gene unclear. V lost 2 bases, J lost 2 bases, and 11 bases lay in between. The CDR3 sequence is 15 residues long. The germline CDR1 and CDR2 sequences are KGHSH and LQKENI.

V and J are TRBV30 and TRBJ2-3; 8 bases are a match to TRBD2. The length of the CDR3 is 15 residues. V lost 8 bases and J lost 1; bases outside the gene matches: 11. Germline V CDR1 and CDR2: GTSNPN, SVGIG (reference sequence). CDR3 in amino acids: CAGGPGGAGTDTQYF. CDR3 nucleotides: TGTGCCGGAGGCCCCGGGGGGGCAGGCACAGATACGCAGTATTTT.

The CDR3 DNA reads as TGTGCCAGTAGTATTGGGTCAGGGACCCAAACAAACGAAAAACTGTTTTTT. It translates to CASSIGSGTQTNEKLFF. This sequence joins TRBV19 and TRBJ1-4, with a tentative D call TRBD1 (5 bases). Germline V gene data show CDR1 as LNHDA and CDR2 as SQIVND (reference sequence). This CDR3 contains 17 residues. Trimming stripped 3 bases from V and 8 bases from J, with 22 bases between.

This clone was seen just once. J is TRBJ2-7 and V is TRBV19; the match to TRBD1 covers 9 bases. Trimming at V came to 7 bases and at J to 1 base, leaving 11 bases not matched to a gene. From germline, CDR1 is LNHDA and CDR2 SQIVND (reference sequence). The CDR3 runs 16 residues. The CDR3 reads CASTLRADRGSYEQYF. DNA for the CDR3: TGTGCCAGTACCCTCAGGGCGGACAGGGGTTCCTACGAGCAGTACTTC.

The chain uses TRBV5-1 and TRBJ2-1; 8 nucleotides line up with TRBD2. In germline, CDR1 is SGHRS, CDR2 YFSETQ. The CDR3 is made up of 17 amino acids. V lost 4 bases, J lost 4 bases, and 13 bases stayed unmatched. The CDR3, as DNA: TGCGCCAGCAGCCCCGAAGCGGGGGCCTTCCCTTACAATGAGCAGTTCTTC. It encodes CASSPEAGAFPYNEQFF.

The chain carries TRBV10-3 and TRBJ2-5, with D tentatively TRBD1 (6 bases). The J call may be wrong; the DNA end is better matched by TRBJ2-7. The V gene's germline CDR1 is ENHRY and CDR2 SYGVKD. The CDR3 contains 19 residues. The CDR3 protein is CAISESVLSDSFYSYEQYF. CDR3 sequence (DNA): TGTGCCATCAGTGAGTCAGTTCTATCGGACAGTTTTTACTCCTACGAGCAGTACTTC.

V is TRBV6-5 and J is TRBJ1-1; 12 nucleotides agree with TRBD1. The CDR3 is 15 residues long. The ends lost 8 bases at V and 5 bases at J; junction bases unmatched: 9. The germline V gene has CDR1 MNHEY and CDR2 SVGAGI. This CDR3 reads CASQGDRGRRTEAFF. For the CDR3, the DNA is TGTGCCAGCCAAGGGGACAGGGGGCGACGGACTGAAGCTTTCTTT.